These 22 T cell receptor beta chains share one sample of origin, sequenced in a study of CD8+ T cells in alopecia areata. TCR sequencing used cDNA made by reverse transcription of extracted RNA. The protocol was immunoSEQ multiplex PCR, while the TCRdb copy is restricted to in-frame clones and leaves out a portion. The sample consists of over 150,000 clones, 60% to 75% of them appearing once. Treatment reported: oral pan-JAK inhibitor, 5-10 mg twice daily. The input for sequencing was CD4+ T cells sorted from blood, taken at week 24, from a patient treated with tofacitinib. The receptors shown here come from a human donor with alopecia areata.

This chain links TRBV2 with TRBJ2-2; D perhaps matches TRBD1 (5 bases). This CDR3 spans 16 amino acids. Germline V lookup: CDR1 SNHLY, CDR2 FYNNEI. Trimming pared 4 bases from V and 6 bases from J, leaving 18 bases between. The CDR3 nucleotides read TGTGCCAGCAGTGTGGGCAGGGTCCATTTGTCCGGGGAGCTGTTTTTT. The encoded protein is CASSVGRVHLSGELFF.

The CDR3, as DNA: TGCAGCGCAGGGGCCATGAACACTGAAGCTTTCTTT. Translated, it gives CSAGAMNTEAFF. The rearrangement links TRBV29-1 to TRBJ1-1; D is perhaps TRBD1 (6 bases). The CDR3 contains 12 residues. In germline, CDR1 is SQVTM, CDR2 ANQGSEA. V lost 7 bases and J lost 0, with 9 bases in between.

The chain links TRBV2 to TRBJ1-2; D not resolved. The germline V gene has CDR1 SNHLY and CDR2 FYNNEI. V was shortened by 3 bases and J by 4 bases, with 9 bases between the two germline ends. The CDR3 contains 13 residues. This CDR3 is CASSESGSYGYTF. The CDR3 DNA follows: TGTGCCAGCAGTGAGTCAGGCTCCTATGGCTACACCTTC. Full variable domain (remainder filled in from reference TRBV2 and TRBJ1-2): EPEVTQTPSHQVTQMGQEVILRCVPISNHLYFYWYRQILGQKVEFLVSFYNNEISEKSEIFDDQFSVERPDGSNFTLKIRSTKLEDSAMYFCASSESGSYGYTFGSGTRLTVV.

The V and J genes are TRBV4-1 and TRBJ1-2; maybe TRBD1 (6 bases). Looked up from germline, CDR1 is MGHRA and CDR2 is YSYEKL. Trimming pared 2 bases from V and 3 bases from J, leaving 13 bases between. This CDR3 spans 15 amino acids. CDR3 nucleotides: TGCGCCAGCAGCCAACGCGGGACATCGGACTATGGCTACACCTTC. Amino acid sequence: CASSQRGTSDYGYTF.

The rearrangement joins TRBV28 to TRBJ2-7; D ambiguous. Germline V CDR1 and CDR2: MDHEN, SYDVKM. The length of the CDR3 is 13 residues. V lost 5 bases and J lost 6, with 14 bases in between. This chain's CDR3 is CASSTPGPREQYF. As DNA, the CDR3 is TGTGCCAGCAGTACGCCGGGCCCCCGCGAGCAGTACTTC.

In its sample, this clone was seen a few times. This chain joins TRBV29-1 and TRBJ2-7; weak D call: TRBD2 (5 bases). Germline-derived CDR1 and CDR2 are SQVTM and ANQGSEA. V was trimmed by 4 bases and J by 7 bases, leaving 17 bases between them. The CDR3 covers 13 residues. This CDR3 is CSVVRGGSREQYF. CDR3 in DNA: TGCAGCGTTGTCCGGGGTGGTTCGAGGGAGCAGTACTTC.

A single count supports this clone. The CDR3 DNA sequence: TGCGCCAGCAGCCCCGGGACCGACTCCTTCCCTGGGGAAAAACTGTTTTTT. It encodes CASSPGTDSFPGEKLFF. The J gene is TRBJ1-4, the V gene TRBV5-1; a possible D gene is TRBD1 (5 bases). V lost 4 bases to trimming and J lost 8 bases, with 24 bases between them. The germline gives CDR1 SGHRS, CDR2 YFSETQ. CDR3 length: 17 residues.

CDR3 in DNA: TGTGCCAGCAGCTTGGCGGGGGTTAGAGATCAGCCCCAGCATTTT. Encoded protein: CASSLAGVRDQPQHF. This chain links TRBV5-6 with TRBJ1-5, with a possible D match to TRBD1 (5 bases). CDR1 and CDR2 from the germline V gene are SGHDT and YYEEEE. Trimming left V 0 bases short and J 5 bases short, with 12 bases between. This CDR3 is built from 15 residues.

The rearrangement joins TRBV30 to TRBJ1-1; D remains ambiguous. Trimming cost V 2 bases and J 7 bases, with 8 bases left between them. Germline CDR1 is GTSNPN and CDR2 is SVGIG (reference sequence). This CDR3 is 11 amino acids long. The CDR3 sequence is CAWSILGEAFF. CDR3 in DNA: TGTGCCTGGAGTATACTCGGTGAAGCTTTCTTT.

This clone was found once. The V gene is TRBV27, the J gene TRBJ1-5; a possible D gene is TRBD1 (6 bases). The germline V and J ends were trimmed by 2 bases and 4 bases, with 9 bases remaining between them. In germline, CDR1 is MNHEY, CDR2 SMNVEV (reference sequence). The CDR3 is 14 amino acids. CDR3 in amino acids: CASSLQGRNQPQHF. CDR3 DNA: TGTGCCAGCAGTTTACAGGGGAGGAATCAGCCCCAGCATTTT.

The chain uses TRBV29-1 and TRBJ2-7, with D tentatively TRBD2 (6 bases). The ends were cut back, 4 bases at V and 0 bases at J, with 13 bases in the middle. The CDR3 loop spans 14 amino acids. Germline CDR1 SQVTM, CDR2 ANQGSEA. CDR3 in amino acids: CSVAGEASSYEQYF. Written as DNA, the CDR3 is TGCAGCGTTGCGGGGGAGGCTAGCTCCTACGAGCAGTACTTC.

The genes are TRBV18 and TRBJ1-2, with D tentatively TRBD1 (5 bases). The CDR3 spans 14 residues. The V gene's germline CDR1 is KGHSH and CDR2 LQKENI. The V end lost 3 bases, the J end lost 6 bases, and 14 bases lay between the germline ends. CDR3 nucleotides: TGTGCCAGCTCACCGGGACCCTTCGAGAATGGCTACACCTTC. As protein: CASSPGPFENGYTF.

The chain carries TRBV2 and TRBJ2-6; D gene ambiguous. V lost 2 bases and J lost 0, with 5 bases in between. The germline gives CDR1 SNHLY, CDR2 FYNNEI. This CDR3 has 15 residues. The DNA of the CDR3 is TGTGCCAGCAGTGAACTTATCTCTGGGGCCAACGTCCTGACTTTC. The encoded protein is CASSELISGANVLTF.

The rearrangement links TRBV4-1 to TRBJ1-2; no definite D call. The CDR3 sequence is 19 residues long. Germline loops: CDR1 MGHRA, CDR2 YSYEKL. V shed 0 bases and J shed 6 bases, with 26 bases lying between them. CDR3: CASSQERRPIMGAGNGYTF. The CDR3 DNA follows: TGCGCCAGCAGCCAAGAGCGACGCCCAATCATGGGCGCGGGTAATGGCTACACCTTC.

This clone occurred a few times. DNA of the CDR3: TGTGCCACCGCTCCGGGACTAGCATCCTACGAGCAGTACTTC. This sequence encodes CATAPGLASYEQYF. The rearrangement joins TRBV6-5 to TRBJ2-7; 9 nucleotides match TRBD2. CDR3 length: 14 residues. V shed 10 bases, J shed 1 base, and the junction held 8 bases outside the gene matches. CDR1 is MNHEY, CDR2 SVGAGI, per germline.

In this sample, this clone turned up once. The chain couples TRBV7-9 to TRBJ2-5; no clear D. Looked up from germline, CDR1 is SEHNR and CDR2 is FQNEAQ (reference sequence). The CDR3 runs 15 residues. Deletions cut 5 bases from V and 4 bases from J, with 17 bases between. The CDR3 here is CASSPLGQAAETQYF. DNA for the CDR3: TGTGCCAGCAGCCCCCTAGGGCAGGCCGCAGAGACCCAGTACTTC.

The genes are TRBV29-1 and TRBJ1-2; 11 nucleotides align to TRBD1. Germline V lookup: CDR1 SQVTM, CDR2 ANQGSEA. This CDR3 has 13 amino acids. The V gene end was trimmed by 5 bases and the J gene end by 3 bases; junction bases not matched to a gene: 2. CDR3 region: CSVSGQGDYGYTF. CDR3 bases: TGCAGCGTTTCGGGACAGGGGGACTATGGCTACACCTTC.

Only a few counts were recorded for this clone. The junction differs from germline at one of its ends, possibly a read error. The genes are TRBV7-9 and TRBJ2-2; 7 bases align to TRBD1. In germline, CDR1 is SEHNR, CDR2 FQNEAQ (reference sequence). The CDR3 is made up of 14 amino acids. The CDR3 sequence: CASSLATEAMTGLF. Here the CDR3 DNA reads TGTGCCAGCAGCTTAGCCACTGAGGCCATGACAGGGCTTTTT.

This chain joins TRBV7-6 and TRBJ2-1; D remains unclear. V shed 6 bases and J shed 8 bases, with 8 bases lying between them. The germline V gene has CDR1 SGHVS and CDR2 FNYEAQ. CDR3 size: 11 residues. CDR3 residues: CASRINDEQFF. The CDR3 DNA is TGTGCCAGCAGAATAAACGATGAGCAGTTCTTC.

V gene TRBV6-5 combines with J gene TRBJ2-1; 11 bases are shared with TRBD2. The CDR3 contains 15 residues. Germline CDR1 reads MNHEY; CDR2 reads SVGAGI. Trimming took 5 bases from V and 9 from J; bases not matched to a gene: 9. The CDR3 loop is CASSKPSGGRVEQFF. CDR3 sequence (DNA): TGTGCCAGCAGTAAACCTAGCGGGGGGCGGGTTGAGCAGTTCTTC.

This clone was seen a few times. The chain is built from TRBV19 and TRBJ2-2, with TRBD2 matching over 7 bases. J lost 1 base, V lost 3 bases, and 5 bases had no gene match. CDR3 length equals 16 residues. Germline loops: CDR1 LNHDA, CDR2 SQIVND (reference sequence). CDR3 nucleotide sequence: TGTGCCAGTAGTATCACCCGCGGGAGGAACACCGGGGAGCTGTTTTTT. It codes for CASSITRGRNTGELFF.

This chain uses TRBV7-9 with TRBJ1-2; weak D call: TRBD1 (6 bases). V was clipped by 1 base and J by 0 bases, with 15 bases between them. The CDR3 is made up of 17 amino acids. Germline lookup yields CDR1 SEHNR and CDR2 FQNEAQ (reference sequence). As DNA, the CDR3 is TGTGCCAGCAGCTTAGGGGGGACACCTTCTACTAACTATGGCTACACCTTC. Translation: CASSLGGTPSTNYGYTF.